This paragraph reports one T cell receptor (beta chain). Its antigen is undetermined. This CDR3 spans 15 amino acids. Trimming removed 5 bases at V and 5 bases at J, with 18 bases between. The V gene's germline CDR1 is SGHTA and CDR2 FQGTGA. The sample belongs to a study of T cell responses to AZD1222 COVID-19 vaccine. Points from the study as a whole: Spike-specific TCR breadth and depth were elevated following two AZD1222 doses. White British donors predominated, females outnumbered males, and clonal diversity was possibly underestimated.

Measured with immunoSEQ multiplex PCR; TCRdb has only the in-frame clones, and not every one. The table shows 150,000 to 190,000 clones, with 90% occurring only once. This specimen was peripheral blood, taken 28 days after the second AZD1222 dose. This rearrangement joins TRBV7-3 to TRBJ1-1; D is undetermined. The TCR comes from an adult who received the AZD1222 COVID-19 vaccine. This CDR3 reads CASSPSTGPRTEAFF. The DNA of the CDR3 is TGTGCCAGCAGCCCCAGCACCGGTCCCCGAACTGAAGCTTTCTTT.